The 29 T cell receptor beta chains in this list originate from one sample, sequenced in a study of cytomegalovirus exposure and HLA in healthy donors. In the PCR, 60 Vbeta and 13 Jbeta primers were used. TCRdb keeps only in-frame clones here, not all; method: immunoSEQ multiplex PCR. Its clone listing holds over 200,000 clones. The sequenced sample consisted of PBMCs. The receptors shown here come from a woman in her 30s in good health and CMV-seropositive.

The chain joins TRBV28 to TRBJ1-1; TRBD1 agrees at 12 bases. The CDR3 runs to 18 residues. Trimming removed 3 bases from V and 4 bases from J; junction bases left unmatched: 12. Looked up from germline, CDR1 is MDHEN and CDR2 is SYDVKM. The CDR3 region has the DNA TGTGCCAGCAGTTTCACCCTGGGACAGGGGGCGTTCGGCACTGAAGCTTTCTTT. Amino acids: CASSFTLGQGAFGTEAFF.

The rearrangement uses TRBV6-1 and TRBJ1-5; D remains ambiguous. Deletions cut 2 bases from V and 0 bases from J, with 11 bases between. This CDR3 contains 16 residues. CDR1 and CDR2 from the germline V gene are MNHNS and SASEGT. DNA for the CDR3: TGTGCCAGCAGTGAAAATCGCGTCTATAGCAATCAGCCCCAGCATTTT. It specifies CASSENRVYSNQPQHF.

The chain is built from TRBV19 and TRBJ1-1; D might be TRBD1 (6 bases). Trimming pared 5 bases from V and 4 bases from J, leaving 14 bases between. This CDR3 contains 14 residues. Germline V lookup: CDR1 LNHDA, CDR2 SQIVND (reference sequence). Here the CDR3 DNA reads TGTGCCAGTAGTGCCAGGGGAAGGGGCACTGAAGCTTTCTTT. Protein: CASSARGRGTEAFF.

In DNA, the CDR3 is TGTGCCAGCAGCGTAGCTTCGGCAGGGTGGGAAGAAAAACTGTTTTTT. Translating it yields CASSVASAGWEEKLFF. V gene TRBV9 combines with J gene TRBJ1-4, with a weak D call TRBD1 (5 bases). This CDR3 has 16 residues. V lost 0 bases to trimming and J lost 8 bases, with 17 bases between them. CDR1 and CDR2 (germline): SGDLS, YYNGEE.

The chain uses TRBV2 and TRBJ2-5, with 7 bases aligning to TRBD2. Unmatched junction bases numbered 12, after V lost 6 bases and J lost 5 bases. Germline loops: CDR1 SNHLY, CDR2 FYNNEI. The CDR3 spans 15 residues. The CDR3 region is CASRGGVVSRETQYF. DNA for the CDR3: TGTGCCAGCAGGGGAGGGGTGGTTAGCAGGGAGACCCAGTACTTC. Drawing the rest from reference TRBV2 and TRBJ2-5, the complete variable domain is EPEVTQTPSHQVTQMGQEVILRCVPISNHLYFYWYRQILGQKVEFLVSFYNNEISEKSEIFDDQFSVERPDGSNFTLKIRSTKLEDSAMYFCASRGGVVSRETQYFGPGTRLLVL.

The J gene is TRBJ1-1, the V gene TRBV5-1; TRBD1 matches 8 bases. With 3 bases clipped from V and 4 bases from J, the junction kept 5 bases outside the gene matches. The CDR3 spans 14 residues. Germline V gene lookup returns CDR1 SGHRS and CDR2 YFSETQ. CDR3 nucleotides: TGCGCCAGCAGCTCCTCAGGGGGCGTCACTGAAGCTTTCTTT. Its protein product is CASSSSGGVTEAFF.

The CDR3 DNA is TGTGCCAGCAGCTTAGGGCAGGGGAGCTCCTACGAGCAGTACTTC. Its translation: CASSLGQGSSYEQYF. The gene calls are TRBV7-8 and TRBJ2-7, with D possibly TRBD1 on 6 matching bases. CDR1 is SGHVS, CDR2 FQNEAQ, per germline. Trimming pared 1 base from V and 0 bases from J, leaving 10 bases between. This CDR3 is built from 15 residues. Complete variable domain (other parts from reference TRBV7-8 and TRBJ2-7): GAGVSQSPRYKVAKRGQDVALRCDPISGHVSLFWYQQALGQGPEFLTYFQNEAQLDKSGLPSDRFFAERPEGSVSTLKIQRTQQEDSAVYLCASSLGQGSSYEQYFGPGTRLTVT.

The chain joins TRBV10-3 to TRBJ2-1; maybe TRBD1 (6 bases). The CDR3 has 16 residues. V lost 6 bases and J 0 bases, leaving 15 bases between the germline ends. From germline, CDR1 is ENHRY and CDR2 SYGVKD. The CDR3 nucleotides read TGTGCCATCAGGGACAAACTAGGGGGCTCCTACAATGAGCAGTTCTTC. Translation gives CAIRDKLGGSYNEQFF.

The V call is TRBV5-1, the J call TRBJ1-3; D is unresolved. The germline gives CDR1 SGHRS, CDR2 YFSETQ. V was cut by 3 bases and J by 4 bases, with 20 bases left in between. The CDR3 has 17 amino acids. CDR3 DNA: TGCGCCAGCAGCTACACATCGGTGAGCGACGGAGGAAACACCATATATTTT. It yields the protein CASSYTSVSDGGNTIYF. Full variable domain (remainder filled in from reference TRBV5-1 and TRBJ1-3): KAGVTQTPRYLIKTRGQQVTLSCSPISGHRSVSWYQQTPGQGLQFLFEYFSETQRNKGNFPGRFSGRQFSNSRSEMNVSTLELGDSALYLCASSYTSVSDGGNTIYFGEGSWLTVV.

V gene TRBV4-1 combines with J gene TRBJ2-7; TRBD1 matches 8 bases. Germline trimming cut 2 bases from V and 0 bases from J; bases unmatched to any gene: 9. Germline loops: CDR1 MGHRA, CDR2 YSYEKL. This CDR3 comprises 17 residues. In DNA form, the CDR3 reads TGCGCCAGCAGCCAACATTATCAGGGGGCGGGCTCCTACGAGCAGTACTTC. Residues: CASSQHYQGAGSYEQYF.

This chain links TRBV25-1 with TRBJ2-2; 8 bases fit TRBD1. Per germline, CDR1 MGHDK and CDR2 SYGVNS. The V segment lost 1 base and the J segment 5 bases; nucleotides outside the gene matches: 9. The CDR3 covers 17 residues. In DNA form, the CDR3 reads TGTGCCAGCAGTGAATGGAAGACAGGGGATATGACCGGGGAGCTGTTTTTT. Translated: CASSEWKTGDMTGELFF.

This chain connects TRBV5-1 to TRBJ2-5, with 12 positions matching TRBD2. The J call may be incorrect, as the DNA end agrees better with TRBJ2-7. Germline V gene data show CDR1 as SGHRS and CDR2 as YFSETQ. CDR3 length: 15 amino acids. The CDR3: CASRRETSGSYEQYF. CDR3 coding DNA: TGCGCCAGCAGACGGGAGACTAGCGGGAGCTACGAGCAGTACTTC.

The chain couples TRBV27 to TRBJ2-7; 7 nucleotides agree with TRBD1. Germline-derived CDR1 and CDR2 are MNHEY and SMNVEV (reference sequence). This CDR3 comprises 14 residues. The J segment lost 4 bases and the V segment lost 0 bases, leaving 3 bases of the junction unmatched. CDR3 coding DNA: TGTGCCAGCAGTTTATCAGGACAGGATTACGAGCAGTACTTC. Its translation is CASSLSGQDYEQYF.

The chain combines TRBV7-2 with TRBJ1-1, with a possible D match to TRBD1 (6 bases). The V gene lost 7 bases and the J gene lost 0 bases, with 9 bases spanning the gap. This CDR3 comprises 13 residues. Germline CDR1 and CDR2: SGHTA and FQGNSA. This chain's CDR3 is CASIGQLNTEAFF. CDR3 nucleotides: TGTGCCAGCATCGGACAGTTGAACACTGAAGCTTTCTTT. Full variable domain (missing parts from reference TRBV7-2 and TRBJ1-1): GAGVSQSPSNKVTEKGKDVELRCDPISGHTALYWYRQSLGQGLEFLIYFQGNSAPDKSGLPSDRFSAERTGGSVSTLTIQRTQQEDSAVYLCASIGQLNTEAFFGQGTRLTVV.

CDR3 sequence: CASSLAGSDYGYTF. As DNA, the CDR3 is TGCGCCAGCAGCTTGGCGGGGAGCGACTATGGCTACACCTTC. The rearrangement links TRBV5-1 to TRBJ1-2; D remains unclear. This CDR3 contains 14 residues. Germline values: CDR1 SGHRS, CDR2 YFSETQ. Trimming cost V 0 bases and J 3 bases, with 9 bases left between them.

V and J are TRBV15 and TRBJ2-5; D might be TRBD1 (6 bases). The CDR3 length is 15 residues. Germline V lookup: CDR1 LNHNV, CDR2 YYDKDF (reference sequence). V lost 0 bases to trimming and J lost 6 bases, with 14 bases between them. CDR3 amino acids: CATSRDWGQGKTQYF. The CDR3 coding sequence is TGTGCCACCAGCAGAGATTGGGGCCAGGGGAAGACCCAGTACTTC.

In DNA, the CDR3 is TGCGCCAGCAGCTCCCTGAGCGTGTACGAGCAGTACTTC. The encoded protein is CASSSLSVYEQYF. The chain recombines TRBV5-1 with TRBJ2-7; D ambiguous. The length of the CDR3 is 13 residues. Germline CDR1 is SGHRS and CDR2 is YFSETQ. The V gene lost 3 bases and the J gene lost 4 bases, with 11 bases spanning the gap.

The gene calls are TRBV19 and TRBJ2-3; perhaps TRBD1 as D (6 bases). The CDR3 totals 13 residues. Germline assignment: CDR1 LNHDA and CDR2 SQIVND (reference sequence). Trimming pared 6 bases from V and 5 bases from J, leaving 12 bases between. CDR3 sequence: CASRQGVGDTQYF. The CDR3 bases are TGTGCCAGTAGACAGGGCGTCGGAGATACGCAGTATTTT.

With regard to this clone: The identical CDR3 is also encoded by other nucleotide sequences in the sample. This chain links TRBV28 with TRBJ1-5, with D perhaps matching TRBD1 (5 bases). Trimming pared 2 bases from V and 2 bases from J, leaving 7 bases between. Germline-derived CDR1 and CDR2 are MDHEN and SYDVKM. The CDR3 consists of 14 residues. The CDR3 reads CASSLGGGNQPQHF. CDR3 in DNA: TGTGCCAGCAGTTTAGGGGGGGGCAATCAGCCCCAGCATTTT.

The rearrangement links TRBV7-9 to TRBJ1-2; D gene unclear. In germline, CDR1 is SEHNR, CDR2 FQNEAQ (reference sequence). The V end was cut by 1 base, the J end by 2 bases, with 14 bases between. There are 16 residues in the CDR3. CDR3 region: CASSLVRGPTNYGYTF. The CDR3 DNA is TGTGCCAGCAGCTTAGTTCGAGGGCCTACAAACTATGGCTACACCTTC.

This sequence joins TRBV2 and TRBJ2-7; 7 bases map to TRBD1. V was clipped by 4 bases and J by 2 bases; unmatched bases: 5. The CDR3 has 14 residues. Germline V gives CDR1 SNHLY, CDR2 FYNNEI. This CDR3 reads CASSAAGTAYEQYF. For the CDR3, the DNA is TGTGCCAGCAGTGCCGCCGGGACAGCCTACGAGCAGTACTTC.

V is TRBV6-1 and J is TRBJ1-2; 9 positions agree with TRBD1. Germline CDR1 and CDR2: MNHNS and SASEGT. There are 15 residues in the CDR3. V trimming: 4 bases; J trimming: 8 bases; junction bases outside the gene matches: 11. The CDR3 bases are TGTGCCAGCAGTGCCCCGGGACAGGGTGGAAACGGCTACACCTTC. Amino acids: CASSAPGQGGNGYTF.

The chain links TRBV5-6 to TRBJ2-4; 9 bases map to TRBD2. Germline-derived CDR1 and CDR2 are SGHDT and YYEEEE. CDR3 length equals 15 residues. Trimming cost V 4 bases and J 6 bases; bases outside gene matches: 8. The CDR3: CASSPYSGSANIQYF. The CDR3 nucleotides are TGTGCCAGCAGCCCGTATAGCGGGAGCGCAAACATTCAGTACTTC. Using reference TRBV5-6 and TRBJ2-4 for the parts outside the CDR3, the full variable domain is DAGVTQSPTHLIKTRGQQVTLRCSPKSGHDTVSWYQQALGQGPQFIFQYYEEEERQRGNFPDRFSGHQFPNYSSELNVNALLLGDSALYLCASSPYSGSANIQYFGAGTRLSVL.

This chain links TRBV4-1 with TRBJ1-3, with TRBD1 matching 7 bases. In germline, CDR1 is MGHRA, CDR2 YSYEKL. V shed 3 bases, J shed 0 bases, and the junction held 5 bases outside the gene matches. The CDR3 length is 16 residues. The CDR3 nucleotides read TGCGCCAGCAGCCACAACAGGGGAACCTCTGGAAACACCATATATTTT. This translates into CASSHNRGTSGNTIYF.

This chain uses TRBV6-5 with TRBJ1-4, with TRBD1 as a possible D gene (6 bases). V lost 5 bases, J lost 10 bases, and 17 bases lay in between. The CDR3 runs to 14 residues. CDR1 is MNHEY, CDR2 SVGAGI, per germline. CDR3 sequence (DNA): TGTGCCAGCAGTGAAGTAGCAGGCAGGGGAAAACTGTTTTTT. This encodes CASSEVAGRGKLFF.

The rearrangement links TRBV30 to TRBJ1-5; D is unresolved. CDR1 is GTSNPN and CDR2 is SVGIG in the germline V gene (reference sequence). Deletions cut 0 bases from V and 4 bases from J, with 16 bases between. The CDR3 runs 16 residues. CDR3 region: CAWSVRLGQANQPQHF. The CDR3 coding sequence is TGTGCCTGGAGTGTACGGCTCGGTCAGGCAAATCAGCCCCAGCATTTT. Together with reference TRBV30 and TRBJ1-5, the CDR3 gives the full variable domain: SQTIHQWPATLVQPVGSPLSLECTVEGTSNPNLYWYRQAAGRGLQLLFYSVGIGQISSEVPQNLSASRPQDRQFILSSKKLLLSDSGFYLCAWSVRLGQANQPQHFGDGTRLSIL.

The chain carries TRBV18 and TRBJ1-1, with no clear D. Looked up from germline, CDR1 is KGHSH and CDR2 is LQKENI. The CDR3 consists of 13 residues. The germline V and J ends were trimmed by 0 bases and 1 base, with 3 bases remaining between them. The CDR3 DNA sequence: TGTGCCAGCTCACCACCCAGGAACACTGAAGCTTTCTTT. Its translation: CASSPPRNTEAFF.

The rearrangement uses TRBV29-1 and TRBJ2-5; 7 bases are a match to TRBD2. CDR3 length equals 13 residues. With 6 bases clipped from V and 13 bases from J, the junction kept 17 bases outside the gene matches. Per germline, CDR1 SQVTM and CDR2 ANQGSEA. The DNA of the CDR3 is TGCAGCGTGAGAATTTCTAGCGGAGCAGTATTGTACTTC. Protein product: CSVRISSGAVLYF.

This CDR3 is CASSMGQGLHEKLFF. CDR3 sequence (DNA): TGTGCCAGTAGTATGGGACAGGGGCTCCATGAAAAACTGTTTTTT. J is TRBJ1-4 and V is TRBV19; 10 bases are shared with TRBD1. With 3 bases clipped from V and 6 bases from J, the junction kept 4 bases outside the gene matches. This CDR3 is built from 15 residues. Looked up from germline, CDR1 is LNHDA and CDR2 is SQIVND (reference sequence).